The 32 T cell receptor beta chains below come from one sample, sequenced in a study of T cells after yellow fever vaccination. TCRdb reanalysed the 5' RACE reads using MiXCR and keeps one entry per CDR3 protein. Among under 150,000 distinct CDR3 sequences listed, roughly 8.2% were seen once. Sequenced here: CD4+ T cells sorted from PBMCs, sampled 5 days after the yellow fever booster vaccination. The receptors were gathered from a man aged 25-45 years who received the YFV17D yellow fever vaccine.

J is TRBJ2-7 and V is TRBV20-1; D ambiguous. CDR3 size: 14 residues. V gave up 4 bases and J gave up 4 bases, with 17 bases separating them. Germline-derived CDR1 and CDR2 are DFQATT and SNEGSKA (reference sequence). The CDR3: CSATPDSARYEQYF. The CDR3 DNA sequence: TGCAGTGCTACACCAGACTCCGCAAGATACGAGCAGTACTTC.

V gene TRBV7-2 combines with J gene TRBJ2-3; 12 nucleotides align to TRBD2. Germline loops: CDR1 SGHTA, CDR2 FQGNSA. The CDR3 runs 16 residues. V shed 5 bases, J shed 1 base, and the junction held 4 bases outside the gene matches. CDR3 coding DNA: TGTGCCAGCAGCCCACGACTAGCGGGAGGCACAGATACGCAGTATTTT. It translates to CASSPRLAGGTDTQYF.

About this clonotype: A single base separates this from a much larger clone, so it may be a read error. This rearrangement joins TRBV11-2 to TRBJ2-2; D is perhaps TRBD2 (6 bases). V gave up 1 base and J gave up 4 bases, with 16 bases separating them. The germline V gene has CDR1 SGHAT and CDR2 FQNNGV. The CDR3 contains 17 residues. As DNA, the CDR3 is TGTGCCAGCAGCTTAGGAAGTTTAAGCGGGTCCACCGGGGAGCTGTTTTTT. As protein: CASSLGSLSGSTGELFF. The whole variable domain, filled in from reference TRBV11-2 and TRBJ2-2, reads EAGVAQSPRYKIIEKRQSVAFWCNPISGHATLYWYQQILGQGPKLLIQFQNNGVVDDSQLPKDRFSAERLKGVDSTLKIQPAKLEDSAVYLCASSLGSLSGSTGELFFGEGSRLTVL.

The sample holds many counts of this clonotype. V gene TRBV3-1 combines with J gene TRBJ2-5; D not certain. The CDR3 runs 10 residues. Germline V lookup: CDR1 LGHDT, CDR2 YNNKEL (reference sequence). Trimming removed 3 bases at V and 5 bases at J, with 1 base between. CDR3 bases: TGTGCCAGCAGCCAGGAGACCCAGTACTTC. This translates into CASSQETQYF.

This clonotype was seen at least ten times. One junction end does not reproduce the germline sequence, and a read error may be involved. The chain is built from TRBV5-1 and TRBJ2-2; D may be TRBD1 (5 bases). The CDR3 is 14 residues long. Germline V lookup: CDR1 SGHRS, CDR2 YFSETQ. CDR3 coding DNA: TGCGCCAGCAGCCAAGGGGCCTCCACCAGGGAGCTGTTTTTT. Encoded protein: CASSQGASTRELFF. The full variable domain, with the rest looked up from reference TRBV5-1 and TRBJ2-2, is KAGVTQTPRYLIKTRGQQVTLSCSPISGHRSVSWYQQTPGQGLQFLFEYFSETQRNKGNFPGRFSGRQFSNSRSEMNVSTLELGDSALYLCASSQGASTRELFFGEGSRLTVL.

This clonotype was seen many times. The chain uses TRBV20-1 and TRBJ2-1; weak D call: TRBD2 (5 bases). This CDR3 has 20 amino acids. With 6 bases removed from V and 7 bases from J, the gap between germline ends came to 37 bases. Germline V gene sequence: CDR1 DFQATT, CDR2 SNEGSKA (reference sequence). In DNA form, the CDR3 reads TGCAGTGCGCCCGTCGGAGGCAGGCCGCTCAAAGCGGCATCGGTAAATGAGCAGTTCTTC. Protein sequence: CSAPVGGRPLKAASVNEQFF.

There are many counts of this clonotype. The rearrangement uses TRBV10-3 and TRBJ1-1, with D hard to call. Per the germline V gene, CDR1 is ENHRY and CDR2 is SYGVKD. Trimming removed 11 bases at V and 4 bases at J, with 17 bases between. The CDR3 covers 13 residues. CDR3 amino acids: CAALDAAATEAFF. CDR3 sequence (DNA): TGTGCCGCCCTCGACGCGGCCGCCACTGAAGCTTTCTTT.

This clonotype has ten or more counts. The chain links TRBV7-9 to TRBJ1-3; TRBD1 is a possible D gene (6 bases). The CDR3 is 15 amino acids. Germline-derived CDR1 and CDR2 are SEHNR and FQNEAQ (reference sequence). Trimming left V 5 bases short and J 4 bases short, with 15 bases between. CDR3 amino acids: CASSPSGGSGNTIYF. The DNA of the CDR3 is TGTGCCAGCAGCCCGAGCGGGGGCTCGGGAAACACCATATATTTT.

This clonotype was seen many times. The rearrangement links TRBV7-2 to TRBJ2-1, with 8 bases aligning to TRBD1. CDR3 length equals 13 residues. Losses at the gene ends were 11 bases for V and 0 bases for J; bases not matched to a gene: 3. In germline, CDR1 is SGHTA, CDR2 FQGNSA. The CDR3 sequence is CAGGTGSYNEQFF. The DNA for the CDR3 is TGTGCCGGAGGGACAGGCTCCTACAATGAGCAGTTCTTC.

This clonotype was seen at least ten times. The chain has TRBV5-1 and TRBJ2-2; TRBD2 agrees at 8 bases. Looked up from germline, CDR1 is SGHRS and CDR2 is YFSETQ. The J segment lost 1 base and the V segment lost 5 bases, leaving 7 bases of the junction unmatched. CDR3 size: 16 residues. Written as DNA, the CDR3 is TGCGCCAGCAGTAAACTAGCGGACTGGAACACCGGGGAGCTGTTTTTT. Protein product: CASSKLADWNTGELFF.

This clonotype showed up many times. This chain connects TRBV9 to TRBJ2-2, with 8 bases aligning to TRBD2. Unmatched junction bases numbered 11, after V lost 0 bases and J lost 7 bases. Germline CDR1 reads SGDLS; CDR2 reads YYNGEE. There are 17 residues in the CDR3. CDR3 DNA sequence: TGTGCCAGCAGCGTAGACGCCGGGGGGGAACGGGTCGGGGAGCTGTTTTTT. Encoded protein: CASSVDAGGERVGELFF.

In its sample, this clonotype was seen many times. V usage is TRBV5-1 and J usage is TRBJ2-1, with 12 bases fitting TRBD2. Losses at the gene ends were 0 bases for V and 6 bases for J; bases not matched to a gene: 13. Germline V gives CDR1 SGHRS, CDR2 YFSETQ. The CDR3 length is 19 residues. The CDR3 DNA is TGCGCCAGCAGCTTGGCGACTAGCGGGAGAATAGGGGGGGGCAATGAGCAGTTCTTC. Its translation is CASSLATSGRIGGGNEQFF.

This clonotype was recorded many times. CDR3 protein: CASSPIPTSGRPNEQFF. CDR3 sequence (DNA): TGTGCCAGCAGCCCCATCCCGACTAGCGGGAGGCCCAATGAGCAGTTCTTC. This chain connects TRBV11-2 to TRBJ2-1; 13 positions match TRBD2. The CDR3 loop spans 17 amino acids. Trimming removed 5 bases from V and 6 bases from J; junction bases left unmatched: 10. The V gene's germline CDR1 is SGHAT and CDR2 FQNNGV.

In its sample, this clonotype was seen many times. This chain links TRBV5-1 with TRBJ2-1; no reliable D call. The CDR3 covers 16 residues. In germline, CDR1 is SGHRS, CDR2 YFSETQ. The V gene lost 4 bases and the J gene lost 5 bases, with 19 bases spanning the gap. The CDR3 sequence is CASSPQSQVLDNEQFF. CDR3 DNA sequence: TGCGCCAGCAGCCCGCAGTCCCAGGTCTTGGACAATGAGCAGTTCTTC. The variable domain in full, completed from reference TRBV5-1 and TRBJ2-1, reads KAGVTQTPRYLIKTRGQQVTLSCSPISGHRSVSWYQQTPGQGLQFLFEYFSETQRNKGNFPGRFSGRQFSNSRSEMNVSTLELGDSALYLCASSPQSQVLDNEQFFGPGTRLTVL.

This clonotype occurred many times. V is TRBV20-1 and J is TRBJ1-1, with 7 bases fitting TRBD1. Germline-derived CDR1 and CDR2 are DFQATT and SNEGSKA (reference sequence). The length of the CDR3 is 14 residues. J lost 1 base, V lost 2 bases, and 4 bases had no gene match. The CDR3 region has the DNA TGCAGTGCTAGACGAGGGGGCAGGAACACTGAAGCTTTCTTT. Translated: CSARRGGRNTEAFF.

The genes are TRBV19 and TRBJ2-4, with 8 bases matching TRBD2. J gave up 0 bases and V 6 bases, and 10 bases lay outside the gene matches. The CDR3 runs 17 residues. Germline V gene sequence: CDR1 LNHDA, CDR2 SQIVND (reference sequence). CDR3 residues: CASSLSLAGIAKNIQYF. For the CDR3, the DNA is TGTGCCAGTAGCCTCAGCCTAGCGGGCATAGCCAAAAACATTCAGTACTTC.

A note on this clonotype: The junction differs from germline at one of its ends, possibly a read error. This chain links TRBV4-2 with TRBJ2-5; TRBD2 matches at 11 bases. The CDR3 has 18 residues. Germline CDR1 LGHNA, CDR2 YNFKEQ. The CDR3 reads CAISPRPLAGGPLETQYF. The CDR3 nucleotides read TGTGCCATCAGCCCCCGGCCCTTAGCGGGAGGGCCTTTGGAGACCCAGTACTTC.

The sample holds many counts of this clonotype. The V and J genes are TRBV6-5 and TRBJ2-2; no clear D gene. CDR1 and CDR2 from the germline V gene are MNHEY and SVGAGI. This CDR3 contains 13 residues. V lost 2 bases and J 6 bases, leaving 7 bases between the germline ends. Here the CDR3 reads CASSYAAAGELFF. CDR3 bases: TGTGCCAGCAGTTACGCCGCCGCCGGGGAGCTGTTTTTT.

As for this clonotype: A read error may be the cause here, since a much bigger clone is one base away. The genes are TRBV9 and TRBJ2-7; 11 bases align to TRBD2. Germline CDR1 is SGDLS and CDR2 is YYNGEE. The CDR3 has 19 amino acids. V trimming: 3 bases; J trimming: 1 base; junction bases outside the gene matches: 15. CDR3 bases: TGTGCCAGCAGCGAAGGGGGGGATATCAGGACTAGCGGGTCCTACGAGCAGTACTTC. This gives the protein CASSEGGDIRTSGSYEQYF.

The table lists this clonotype with many counts. The chain employs TRBV7-3 and TRBJ2-3; TRBD2 aligns across 7 bases. The CDR3 contains 13 residues. CDR1 and CDR2 (germline): SGHTA, FQGTGA. V lost 5 bases and J lost 5; bases outside the gene matches: 4. CDR3 loop: CASSPSGKDTQYF. CDR3 DNA: TGTGCCAGCAGCCCAAGCGGGAAAGATACGCAGTATTTT.

In this sample, this clonotype turned up many times. V usage is TRBV7-3 and J usage is TRBJ2-3; D unclear. V lost 2 bases, J lost 4 bases, and 10 bases lay in between. Germline V gene lookup returns CDR1 SGHTA and CDR2 FQGTGA. The CDR3 runs 14 residues. CDR3 nucleotides: TGTGCCAGCAGCTTAGGCGGTTGGGCAGATACGCAGTATTTT. Protein: CASSLGGWADTQYF.

Many counts were recorded for this clonotype. The J gene is TRBJ2-3, the V gene TRBV20-1; 7 bases line up with TRBD2. Per the germline V gene, CDR1 is DFQATT and CDR2 is SNEGSKA (reference sequence). After removal of 3 bases from V and 1 base from J, the junction contained 4 bases not matched to a gene. This CDR3 is 14 amino acids long. This CDR3 reads CSASRAGGTDTQYF. The DNA for the CDR3 is TGCAGTGCTAGTCGGGCGGGGGGCACAGATACGCAGTATTTT.

In this sample, this clonotype turned up many times. The chain combines TRBV6-6 with TRBJ2-3; D remains unclear. CDR3 length: 13 amino acids. Germline V CDR1 and CDR2: MNHNY, SVGAGI (reference sequence). V gave up 0 bases and J gave up 4 bases, with 5 bases separating them. DNA for the CDR3: TGTGCCAGCAGTTACTCGACCTCAGATACGCAGTATTTT. It yields the protein CASSYSTSDTQYF.

This clonotype was counted ten times or more. The chain carries TRBV5-1 and TRBJ2-3, with TRBD1 as a possible D gene (6 bases). The V end was cut by 4 bases, the J end by 6 bases, with 15 bases between. Germline V gene lookup returns CDR1 SGHRS and CDR2 YFSETQ. There are 14 residues in the CDR3. CDR3: CASSPRRGLDTQYF. Here the CDR3 DNA reads TGCGCCAGCAGCCCCCGAAGGGGGTTGGATACGCAGTATTTT.

This clonotype occurred a few times. This chain links TRBV18 with TRBJ1-2, with 8 bases that match TRBD1. Germline V lookup: CDR1 KGHSH, CDR2 LQKENI. The CDR3 length is 18 residues. The V segment lost 3 bases and the J segment 11 bases; nucleotides outside the gene matches: 23. CDR3 protein: CASSPQGPPMDRERRYTF. The CDR3 DNA sequence: TGTGCCAGCTCACCTCAAGGCCCTCCGATGGACAGGGAGAGAAGATACACCTTC.

This clonotype was found many times. The chain employs TRBV6-5 and TRBJ2-5, with 9 bases lining up with TRBD2. V shed 10 bases and J 3 bases; nucleotides not matched to a gene: 6. The CDR3 has 13 residues. CDR1 and CDR2 (germline): MNHEY, SVGAGI. CDR3 nucleotide sequence: TGTGCCACAGCTAGCGGGGCTGAAGAGACCCAGTACTTC. Translation: CATASGAEETQYF.

The table lists this clonotype with many counts. This sequence joins TRBV7-8 and TRBJ2-1, with 13 bases aligning to TRBD2. This CDR3 comprises 16 residues. Germline-derived CDR1 and CDR2 are SGHVS and FQNEAQ. V gave up 5 bases and J gave up 3 bases; unmatched junction bases: 4. The CDR3 nucleotides are TGTGCCAGCAGCCCAGGGACTAGCGGGATCTACAATGAGCAGTTCTTC. It translates to CASSPGTSGIYNEQFF.

V is TRBV7-2 and J is TRBJ2-5; weak D call: TRBD1 (5 bases). Per the germline V gene, CDR1 is SGHTA and CDR2 is FQGNSA. The CDR3 is 15 residues long. Trimming took 5 bases from V and 4 from J, leaving 17 bases between them. The CDR3 sequence is CASSPRWEGAETQYF. The CDR3 bases are TGTGCCAGCAGCCCCCGGTGGGAAGGGGCAGAGACCCAGTACTTC.

This clonotype was counted at least ten times. This rearrangement joins TRBV6-2 or TRBV6-3 to TRBJ2-7; D is possibly TRBD1 (6 bases). CDR1 is MNHEY and CDR2 is SVGEGT in the germline V gene. The V end was cut by 7 bases, the J end by 4 bases, with 17 bases between. The CDR3 sequence is 14 residues long. The CDR3 nucleotides are TGTGCCAGCACCATGGGGGACATCAGGTACGAGCAGTACTTC. Its protein product is CASTMGDIRYEQYF.

This clonotype was seen repeatedly, ten times or more. This chain joins TRBV5-1 and TRBJ2-7; 8 bases map to TRBD1. V lost 3 bases, J lost 2 bases, and 4 bases stayed unmatched. Germline CDR1 and CDR2: SGHRS and YFSETQ. This CDR3 has 14 amino acids. The DNA of the CDR3 is TGCGCCAGCAGCTGGAGGACAGGGACCTACGAGCAGTACTTC. Amino acids: CASSWRTGTYEQYF. The full variable domain, completed using reference TRBV5-1 and TRBJ2-7, is KAGVTQTPRYLIKTRGQQVTLSCSPISGHRSVSWYQQTPGQGLQFLFEYFSETQRNKGNFPGRFSGRQFSNSRSEMNVSTLELGDSALYLCASSWRTGTYEQYFGPGTRLTVT.

Ten or more counts support this clonotype. The chain joins TRBV28 to TRBJ2-7, with TRBD1 as a possible D gene (5 bases). Germline values: CDR1 MDHEN, CDR2 SYDVKM. V was pared by 8 bases and J by 0 bases, with 20 bases between. This CDR3 contains 16 residues. Here the CDR3 DNA reads TGTGCCAGCCGACAGAGATTGAGACTCAGCTCCTACGAGCAGTACTTC. The encoded protein is CASRQRLRLSSYEQYF.

In its sample, this clonotype was seen many times. The CDR3 bases are TGTGCCAGCGGAGGGGACATTCAGTACTTC. This codes for CASGGDIQYF. The gene calls are TRBV27 and TRBJ2-4; D is possibly TRBD2 (6 bases). Per germline, CDR1 MNHEY and CDR2 SMNVEV (reference sequence). V was shortened by 8 bases and J by 8 bases, with 7 bases between the two germline ends. This CDR3 contains 10 residues.